This T cell receptor beta chain was captured in a study of blood T cell repertoires in COVID-19. Study-wide background: The cDNA or gDNA used as material had been derived from T cells, B-cell-depleted T cells, or PBMCs.

The method was immunoSEQ multiplex PCR; TCRdb's version includes in-frame clones alone and lacks a portion of them. The sample carries around 390,000 clones, about 83% recorded once. Across about two dozen US areas, participants ranged in age from 18 to 89 years. Assignment of participants to cohorts was predicated upon participant-reported clinical history. J gave up 5 bases and V 3 bases, and 3 bases lay outside the gene matches. The CDR3 spans 13 residues. CDR1 and CDR2 (germline): MNHEY, SMNVEV (reference sequence). This TCR was recovered from a woman between 50 and 59 years old who had recovered from COVID-19. The gene calls are TRBV27 and TRBJ1-2; TRBD1 matches 7 bases. The sequenced material came from PBMCs or T cells enriched from blood (not recorded which). CDR3 in amino acids: CASSFGQDYGYTF. CDR3 nucleotides: TGTGCCAGCAGTTTTGGACAGGATTATGGCTACACCTTC.